This T cell receptor (beta chain) was found in a study of T cell responses to AZD1222 COVID-19 vaccine (dated by TCRdb to about 2021). Study-wide context: AZD1222 recipients given second doses at about 4 weeks or at about 12 weeks were pooled, since spike-specific TCR depth and breadth were not found to differ between the two schedules. TCR sequencing covered fewer than 250 trial participants: 200 to 220 given two doses of AZD1222 and 26 given two doses of MenACWY control vaccine. Trial participants were enrolled into age subgroups of 18-55, 56-69 and 70-plus years, which contained roughly 150, 30 and 60 TCR-sequenced participants, respectively. Summary of the overall study and its limitations: In the small 56-69-year group, the increase in depth fell short of significance, most likely because of low power. After two AZD1222 doses, both the breadth and the depth of spike-specific TCRs were significantly higher than at day 0 and than in MenACWY recipients. Reportedly, almost half of the unique spike-specific TCRs recognized epitopes lying outside the regions that are mutated in the B.1.351 and B.1.1.7 variants. Participants were mostly white British, with more females than males. The authors suggested clonal diversity may have been underestimated. Conclusions about previously exposed vaccinees are limited, since just five to seven AZD1222 recipients were seropositive for SARS-CoV-2 at baseline. Vaccine-associated CD4 TCRs spanned the whole spike protein, with dominant responses in regions 160-218 and 743-854. Because no day 14 peak-response samples were available, repertoires were characterized only after the peak T cell response.

Concerning this clone itself: No antigen is known for it. No base qualities exist here, and no much larger clone lies one base off it.

The CDR3 regions of human TCRbeta chains were subjected to immunosequencing. In the paper's pipeline: Repertoire TCRs were matched against a reference library of SARS-CoV-2-specific TCRs generated with the MIRA antigen-specificity platform. Breadth was defined as the fraction of unique TCRs that were SARS-CoV-2-associated. Depth was defined as the fraction of total T cells that were SARS-CoV-2-associated. Using the MIRA data, every spike-specific TCR was mapped to the spike region that the TCR reacted to and assigned to either a CD4 or a CD8 class. Log10-transformed breadth and depth values were compared by one-way ANOVA with Sidak's multiple comparisons tests. The table comes from immuneACCESS by way of TCRdb, which keeps in-frame sequences with V and J called. Part of the clones is missing from these tables; in studies checked, under half for an unresolved V gene and the rest for unknown reasons. Clone size and V and J calls were adopted from that table, with D and trimming inferred from the DNA. Counted in this sample were approximately 100,000 clones; 70% to 90% of them appeared once. The ten largest clonotypes hold 1.4% of the sample.

From its cysteine to its phenylalanine, the CDR3 spans 20 amino acids. Just CDR3 DNA is preserved here, 60 bases in frame from base 1. V is trimmed back by 3 bases and J by 3 bases, and the junction contains 13 bases that no gene match accounts for. The germline V gene supplies CDR1 SGDLS and CDR2 YYNGEE. The time point label on this specimen signifies: baseline before first vaccination. Vaccinee samples were obtained from the UK trials COV001 and COV002, which included a single-blind randomized controlled phase 2/3 trial of AZD1222 (ChAdOx1 nCoV-19) in healthy adults. Trial participant PBMC samples were collected at day 0 and day 28 after the second dose for TCRbeta chain sequencing.

This specimen was peripheral blood, taken on day 0 of AZD1222 vaccination. The clonotype was recovered from an adult in good health. The rearrangement joined TRBV9 to TRBJ2-1, and TRBD2 aligns with 15 junction nucleotides. The CDR3 sequence is CASSAASGTSGRKGYNEQFF. DNA sequence: TGTGCCAGCAGCGCAGCATCCGGGACTAGCGGGAGGAAAGGCTACAATGAGCAGTTCTTC.